The TCR beta chain under discussion was sequenced for a study of T-cell memory formation after mild COVID-19. Study-level information: TCR clustering was largely donor specific.

The germline gives CDR1 SGHKS, CDR2 YYEKEE (reference sequence). CDR3 length: 15 residues. The V gene lost 0 bases and the J gene lost 0 bases, with 10 bases spanning the gap. TCRdb reprocessed the 5' RACE reads with MiXCR, giving one entry per CDR3 protein. The sample lists 180,000 or so distinct CDR3 sequences; under 20% were seen once. Study findings and constraints: The study detected some responding clones in pre-infection memory, suggesting cross-reactive memory joined. Balance between CD4 and CD8 was seen in clones contracting day 15 to 85, and a CD4+ lean was seen in later expanders.

Concerning this clonotype itself: Its antigen is unknown.

The source of this sequence is an adult woman who had mild COVID-19 (a few samples of this study predate the infection). Cell type and time point are not known. Sequencing was carried out using PBMCs or a T cell subset sorted from them (not recorded which). The chain joins TRBV5-5 to TRBJ2-7; weak D call: TRBD2 (5 bases). CDR3 DNA: TGTGCCAGCAGCTTGGTCGGGGATAGCTCCTACGAGCAGTACTTC. Protein product: CASSLVGDSSYEQYF.